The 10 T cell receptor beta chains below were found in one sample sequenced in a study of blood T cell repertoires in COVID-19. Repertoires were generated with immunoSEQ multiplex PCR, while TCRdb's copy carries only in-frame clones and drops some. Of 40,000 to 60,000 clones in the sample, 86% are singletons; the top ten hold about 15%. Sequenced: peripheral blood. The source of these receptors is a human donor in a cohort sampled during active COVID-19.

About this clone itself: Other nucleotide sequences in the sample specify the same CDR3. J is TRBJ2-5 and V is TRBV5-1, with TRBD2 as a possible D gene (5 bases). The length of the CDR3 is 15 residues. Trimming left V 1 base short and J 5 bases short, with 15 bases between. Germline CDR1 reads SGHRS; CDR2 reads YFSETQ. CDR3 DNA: TGCGCCAGCAGCTTGTCCGTGGCGGGTTTTGAGACCCAGTACTTC. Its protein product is CASSLSVAGFETQYF.

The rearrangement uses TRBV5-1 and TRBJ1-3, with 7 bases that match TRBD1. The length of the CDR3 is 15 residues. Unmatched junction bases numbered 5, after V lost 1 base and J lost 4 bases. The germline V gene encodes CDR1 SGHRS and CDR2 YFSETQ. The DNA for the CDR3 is TGCGCCAGCAGCTTGATGACAGGGTCCGGAAACACCATATATTTT. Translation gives CASSLMTGSGNTIYF.

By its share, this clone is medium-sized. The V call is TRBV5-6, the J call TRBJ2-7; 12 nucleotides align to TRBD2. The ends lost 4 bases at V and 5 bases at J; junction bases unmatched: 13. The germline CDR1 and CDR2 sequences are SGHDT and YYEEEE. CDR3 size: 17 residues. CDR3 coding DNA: TGTGCCAGCAGCGCCCGGGTCACTAGCGGGAGGCCGAACGAGCAGTACTTC. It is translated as CASSARVTSGRPNEQYF.

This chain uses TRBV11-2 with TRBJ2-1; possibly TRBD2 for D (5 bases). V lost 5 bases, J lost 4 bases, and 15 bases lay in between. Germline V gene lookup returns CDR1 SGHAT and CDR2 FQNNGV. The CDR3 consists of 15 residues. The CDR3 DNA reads TGTGCCAGCAGCCCTAGTTTCGGGGTATACAATGAGCAGTTCTTC. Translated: CASSPSFGVYNEQFF.

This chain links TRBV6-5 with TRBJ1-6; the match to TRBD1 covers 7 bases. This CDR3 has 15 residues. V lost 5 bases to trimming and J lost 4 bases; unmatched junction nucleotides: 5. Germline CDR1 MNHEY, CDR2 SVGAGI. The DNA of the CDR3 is TGTGCCAGCAGTAAAAGGACAGGTTATAATTCACCCCTCCACTTT. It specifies CASSKRTGYNSPLHF.

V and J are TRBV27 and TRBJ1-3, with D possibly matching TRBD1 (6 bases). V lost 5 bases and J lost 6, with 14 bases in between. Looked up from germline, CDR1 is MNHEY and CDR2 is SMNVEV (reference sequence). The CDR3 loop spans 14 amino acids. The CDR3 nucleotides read TGTGCCAGCAGTCCGCGTACAGGGTCAAACACCATATATTTT. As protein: CASSPRTGSNTIYF.

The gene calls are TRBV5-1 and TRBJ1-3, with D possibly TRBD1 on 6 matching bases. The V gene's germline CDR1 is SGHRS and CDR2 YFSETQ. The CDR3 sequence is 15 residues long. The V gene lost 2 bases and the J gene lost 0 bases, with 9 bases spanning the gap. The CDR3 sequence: CASSLGQPSGNTIYF. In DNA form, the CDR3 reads TGCGCCAGCAGCTTAGGACAGCCCTCTGGAAACACCATATATTTT.

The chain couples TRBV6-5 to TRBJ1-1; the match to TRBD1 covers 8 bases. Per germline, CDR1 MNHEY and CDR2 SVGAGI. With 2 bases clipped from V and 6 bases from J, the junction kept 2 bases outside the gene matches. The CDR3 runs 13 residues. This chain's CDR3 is CASSYVDRAEAFF. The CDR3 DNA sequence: TGTGCCAGCAGTTACGTGGACAGGGCTGAAGCTTTCTTT.

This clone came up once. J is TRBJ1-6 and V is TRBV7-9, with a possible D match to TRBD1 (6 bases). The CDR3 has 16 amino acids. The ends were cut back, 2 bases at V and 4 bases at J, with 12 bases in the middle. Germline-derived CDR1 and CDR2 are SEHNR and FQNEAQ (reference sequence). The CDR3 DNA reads TGTGCCAGCAGCTTAAAGGGGGGGGATTATAATTCACCCCTCCACTTT. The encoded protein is CASSLKGGDYNSPLHF.

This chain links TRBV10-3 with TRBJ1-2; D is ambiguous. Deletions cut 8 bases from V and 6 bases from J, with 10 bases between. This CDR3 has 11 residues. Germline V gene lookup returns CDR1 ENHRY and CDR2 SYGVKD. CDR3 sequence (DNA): TGTGCCATCGTCGGGGAGGATGGCTACACCTTC. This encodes CAIVGEDGYTF.